Described below is a single TCR beta chain sequence and its context. What it binds is unknown. These data belong to a study of T cells in Graves' hyperthyroidism and ophthalmopathy. General study results and limits: Blood samples included most of the expanded thyroid clonotypes exceeding 0.001.

TCR beta CDR3 sequences were amplified from RNA transcripts. Using the HTBI primer set, a first-round RT-PCR was run on the TCR CDR3. Each CDR3 protein is one row after TCRdb ran MiXCR on the multiplex PCR reads. The repertoire holds 330,000 or so distinct CDR3 sequences, with 15% to 20% as singletons. CDR3 length equals 14 residues. Germline loops: CDR1 MNHEY, CDR2 SMNVEV (reference sequence). With V trimmed by 8 bases and J by 6 bases, 12 bases remained unmatched. The sequence derives from a woman in her 40s with Graves' ophthalmopathy. The chain recombines TRBV27 with TRBJ2-7; TRBD1 matches at 8 bases. Sample: blood. CDR3 amino acids: CASGMDRESSEQYF. The DNA for the CDR3 is TGTGCCAGCGGTATGGACAGGGAGTCTAGCGAGCAGTACTTC.